Below are 23 T cell receptor beta chains sequenced from a single sample in a study of blood T cell repertoires in COVID-19. Some clones are missing from TCRdb's copy, which holds only in-frame ones; the method was immunoSEQ multiplex PCR. This sample yields about 140,000 clones, of which around 87% are seen a single time; 5% to 6% belongs to the top ten. Sequenced: peripheral blood. The receptors were sampled from a human donor in a cohort sampled during active COVID-19.

In DNA form, the CDR3 reads TGTGCCAGCTCACCAGTGGGGGGTAAAGAGACCCAGTACTTC. Translating gives CASSPVGGKETQYF. This chain joins TRBV18 and TRBJ2-5; a possible D gene is TRBD2 (6 bases). V was shortened by 2 bases and J by 3 bases, with 10 bases between the two germline ends. The CDR3 loop spans 14 amino acids. CDR1 is KGHSH and CDR2 is LQKENI in the germline V gene. Based on the CDR3 plus reference TRBV18 and TRBJ2-5, the full variable domain is NAGVMQNPRHLVRRRGQEARLRCSPMKGHSHVYWYRQLPEEGLKFMVYLQKENIIDESGMPKERFSAEFPKEGPSILRIQQVVRGDSAAYFCASSPVGGKETQYFGPGTRLLVL.

The CDR3 region is CASSQGQGESANYGYTF. CDR3 nucleotides: TGTGCCAGCAGCCAAGGCCAGGGGGAATCAGCTAACTATGGCTACACCTTC. The V gene is TRBV4-2, the J gene TRBJ1-2, with 7 bases lining up with TRBD1. The trim removed 1 base at V and 0 bases at J, leaving 8 bases unmatched. CDR1 is LGHNA, CDR2 YNFKEQ, per germline. The CDR3 extends over 17 amino acids.

The chain uses TRBV11-2 and TRBJ2-1; 10 bases are a match to TRBD2. The CDR3 length is 17 residues. The V gene end was trimmed by 5 bases and the J gene end by 7 bases; junction bases not matched to a gene: 14. Germline CDR1 and CDR2: SGHAT and FQNNGV. CDR3 nucleotide sequence: TGTGCCAGCAGCCCCCCTAGAGTGAGACTAGCGGGTAATGAGCAGTTCTTC. Its protein is CASSPPRVRLAGNEQFF.

The V gene is TRBV3-1 (or the pseudogene TRBV3-2), the J gene TRBJ2-5, with D perhaps TRBD2 (6 bases). The germline V gene has CDR1 LGHDT and CDR2 YNNKEL (reference sequence). V was cut by 4 bases and J by 5 bases, with 23 bases left in between. The CDR3 contains 17 residues. The CDR3: CASSLGAEGRGWETQYF. In nucleotides, the CDR3 is TGTGCCAGCAGCCTAGGAGCGGAAGGGCGGGGATGGGAGACCCAGTACTTC.

This clone has a handful of counts. This chain links TRBV11-1 with TRBJ1-1; D unclear. The CDR3 sequence is 15 residues long. V lost 5 bases and J lost 5, with 18 bases in between. Per germline, CDR1 SGHAT and CDR2 FQDESV (reference sequence). This CDR3 is CASSTQTEVGTEAFF. In nucleotides, the CDR3 is TGTGCCAGCAGCACCCAAACGGAGGTTGGAACTGAAGCTTTCTTT.

V and J are TRBV7-2 and TRBJ2-7; the D gene is possibly TRBD1 (7 bases). CDR3 length: 14 residues. Per the germline V gene, CDR1 is SGHTA and CDR2 is FQGNSA. V gave up 3 bases and J gave up 2 bases, with 11 bases separating them. In nucleotides, the CDR3 is TGTGCCAGCAGCTTTCGGAGGGGGCCCTACGAGCAGTACTTC. This sequence encodes CASSFRRGPYEQYF. The full variable domain, in which reference TRBV7-2 and TRBJ2-7 provide the parts outside the CDR3, is GAGVSQSPSNKVTEKGKDVELRCDPISGHTALYWYRQSLGQGLEFLIYFQGNSAPDKSGLPSDRFSAERTGGSVSTLTIQRTQQEDSAVYLCASSFRRGPYEQYFGPGTRLTVT.

The rearrangement joins TRBV5-1 to TRBJ1-1; 8 nucleotides line up with TRBD1. Germline V gene lookup returns CDR1 SGHRS and CDR2 YFSETQ. The CDR3 is made up of 17 amino acids. The J segment lost 0 bases and the V segment lost 4 bases, leaving 11 bases of the junction unmatched. CDR3 protein: CASSPGGTGIMNTEAFF. Here the CDR3 DNA reads TGCGCCAGCAGCCCTGGGGGGACAGGCATCATGAACACTGAAGCTTTCTTT.

The chain has TRBV7-9 and TRBJ2-5; 14 bases match TRBD2. V was pared by 6 bases and J by 5 bases, with 11 bases of the junction left unmatched. The CDR3 runs to 17 residues. Germline V gene lookup returns CDR1 SEHNR and CDR2 FQNEAQ (reference sequence). CDR3 coding DNA: TGTGCCAGCAGTCTCGGGACTAGCGGGGGCTGGTGGGAGACCCAGTACTTC. Translated: CASSLGTSGGWWETQYF.

The rearrangement joins TRBV7-8 to TRBJ2-7; TRBD1 is a possible D gene (6 bases). V was clipped by 4 bases and J by 7 bases, with 14 bases between them. The CDR3 totals 13 residues. CDR1 and CDR2 (germline): SGHVS, FQNEAQ. This chain's CDR3 is CASSWRTEGEQYF. The CDR3 nucleotides read TGTGCCAGCAGCTGGCGGACAGAGGGTGAGCAGTACTTC.

J is TRBJ2-1 and V is TRBV6-2 or TRBV6-3; 7 positions match TRBD2. Germline-derived CDR1 and CDR2 are MNHEY and SVGEGT. This CDR3 region has 17 residues. V was clipped by 0 bases and J by 3 bases; unmatched bases: 8. The CDR3 reads CASSYSPPSGIYNEQFF. CDR3 sequence (DNA): TGTGCCAGCAGTTACTCCCCCCCCAGCGGGATCTACAATGAGCAGTTCTTC.

V usage is TRBV15 and J usage is TRBJ2-5; 12 nucleotides line up with TRBD1. CDR1 and CDR2 from the germline V gene are LNHNV and YYDKDF (reference sequence). V trimming: 0 bases; J trimming: 3 bases; junction bases outside the gene matches: 11. The CDR3 has 19 amino acids. CDR3 DNA: TGTGCCACCAGCAGAGAGAGTTGGGTTGGGACAGGGGGCGAAGAGACCCAGTACTTC. Translation: CATSRESWVGTGGEETQYF.

The DNA for the CDR3 is TGTGCCTGGAGTGTATCCGGGAGCGAGCAGTACTTC. This gives the protein CAWSVSGSEQYF. This chain links TRBV30 with TRBJ2-7; tentatively, D is TRBD2 (6 bases). The CDR3 sequence is 12 residues long. Germline CDR1 is GTSNPN and CDR2 is SVGIG (reference sequence). The germline V and J ends were trimmed by 0 bases and 6 bases, with 9 bases remaining between them.

The chain combines TRBV30 with TRBJ1-4; 10 nucleotides line up with TRBD1. Germline V gene sequence: CDR1 GTSNPN, CDR2 SVGIG (reference sequence). With 7 bases clipped from V and 10 bases from J, the junction kept 12 bases outside the gene matches. The CDR3 has 14 residues. The CDR3 coding sequence is TGTGCCTTAAATCGACAGGGGGCCTCTGTAAAACTGTTTTTT. Its protein product is CALNRQGASVKLFF.

The chain employs TRBV4-1 and TRBJ1-3; 7 bases match TRBD1. V lost 2 bases and J lost 9; bases outside the gene matches: 16. Germline CDR1 reads MGHRA; CDR2 reads YSYEKL. This CDR3 spans 17 amino acids. In DNA, the CDR3 is TGCGCCAGCAGCCAACGAAGCCGGGACAGCCCGGCTCCCACCATATATTTT. This gives the protein CASSQRSRDSPAPTIYF.

The rearrangement joins TRBV18 to TRBJ2-7, with 7 bases lining up with TRBD1. Germline V CDR1 and CDR2: KGHSH, LQKENI. The trim removed 3 bases at V and 3 bases at J, leaving 5 bases unmatched. This CDR3 has 14 amino acids. The CDR3 sequence: CASSPGQINYEQYF. In DNA form, the CDR3 reads TGTGCCAGCTCACCGGGACAGATAAACTACGAGCAGTACTTC.

V usage is TRBV3-1 (or the pseudogene TRBV3-2) and J usage is TRBJ2-5, with a tentative D call TRBD2 (6 bases). Deletions cut 4 bases from V and 9 bases from J, with 21 bases between. This CDR3 is built from 15 residues. The germline V gene encodes CDR1 LGHDT and CDR2 YNNKEL (reference sequence). Here the CDR3 reads CASSPRGLRVGAQYF. CDR3 DNA: TGTGCCAGCAGCCCAAGGGGACTGAGGGTAGGGGCCCAGTACTTC.

The table lists this clone with a few counts. The chain carries TRBV4-2 and TRBJ2-5; TRBD2 aligns across 11 bases. The CDR3 runs to 18 residues. The trim removed 1 base at V and 3 bases at J, leaving 10 bases unmatched. Germline V gene data show CDR1 as LGHNA and CDR2 as YNFKEQ. The CDR3 here is CASSQGSMASGGKETQYF. For the CDR3, the DNA is TGTGCCAGCAGCCAAGGAAGTATGGCTAGCGGGGGGAAAGAGACCCAGTACTTC.

V is TRBV27 and J is TRBJ1-4; 12 bases line up with TRBD1. CDR1 is MNHEY, CDR2 SMNVEV, per germline (reference sequence). The J segment lost 8 bases and the V segment lost 3 bases, leaving 4 bases of the junction unmatched. CDR3 length equals 15 residues. The CDR3 sequence is CASSLGQGAGEKLFF. The CDR3 region has the DNA TGTGCCAGCAGTTTGGGACAGGGGGCGGGGGAAAAACTGTTTTTT. Combining the CDR3 with reference TRBV27 and TRBJ1-4 gives the whole variable domain EAQVTQNPRYLITVTGKKLTVTCSQNMNHEYMSWYRQDPGLGLRQIYYSMNVEVTDKGDVPEGYKVSRKEKRNFPLILESPSPNQTSLYFCASSLGQGAGEKLFFGSGTQLSVL.

This chain joins TRBV7-3 and TRBJ1-2; tentative D call: TRBD1 (5 bases). The length of the CDR3 is 16 residues. Between the trimmed V and J ends, which lost 0 bases and 4 bases, there was a span of 15 bases. CDR1 and CDR2 (germline): SGHTA, FQGTGA. The CDR3 region is CASSLTPLAGLYGYTF. The DNA for the CDR3 is TGTGCCAGCAGCTTAACGCCCCTTGCAGGGCTCTATGGCTACACCTTC.

J is TRBJ2-3 and V is TRBV11-2; 8 bases agree with TRBD2. This CDR3 is built from 17 residues. CDR1 is SGHAT and CDR2 is FQNNGV in the germline V gene. J was trimmed by 8 bases and V by 4 bases; bases with no gene match: 17. CDR3 sequence (DNA): TGTGCCAGCAGCTCACGGGGGGGGCCCCCAAACGTTCCTACGCAGTATTTT. Encoded protein: CASSSRGGPPNVPTQYF.

J is TRBJ2-7 and V is TRBV4-1; D might be TRBD1 (6 bases). The V end was cut by 0 bases, the J end by 7 bases, with 16 bases between. The germline gives CDR1 MGHRA, CDR2 YSYEKL. The CDR3 spans 15 residues. The CDR3 nucleotides are TGCGCCAGCAGCCAAGATGGGGCAGGGGCGCGGGAGCAGTACTTC. Protein: CASSQDGAGAREQYF.

The rearrangement joins TRBV10-3 to TRBJ2-1, with D tentatively TRBD2 (6 bases). V lost 3 bases and J 0 bases, leaving 9 bases between the germline ends. CDR3 length equals 15 residues. Germline V gives CDR1 ENHRY, CDR2 SYGVKD. The CDR3 sequence is CAISDRGVSYNEQFF. In DNA, the CDR3 is TGTGCCATCAGTGACCGCGGGGTCTCCTACAATGAGCAGTTCTTC.

This chain connects TRBV6-5 to TRBJ2-7, with a weak D call TRBD2 (5 bases). Germline-derived CDR1 and CDR2 are MNHEY and SVGAGI. The CDR3 has 13 residues. The V end lost 6 bases, the J end lost 2 bases, and 11 bases lay between the germline ends. Written as DNA, the CDR3 is TGTGCCAGCAGCCTGACCGGGGCCTACGAGCAGTACTTC. Protein: CASSLTGAYEQYF.